Presented here are 10 T cell receptor beta chains from one specimen sequenced in a study of blood T cell repertoires in COVID-19. Sequenced by immunoSEQ multiplex PCR; TCRdb stores in-frame clones only, minus some. The table shows around 160,000 clones, with about 85% occurring only once. Sequenced input: peripheral blood. The receptors stem from a human donor in a cohort sampled during active COVID-19.

The V call is TRBV7-8, the J call TRBJ2-1, with 10 bases aligning to TRBD2. The length of the CDR3 is 16 residues. The V and J ends lost 4 bases and 4 bases, in that order; junction bases with no gene match: 7. Germline lookup yields CDR1 SGHVS and CDR2 FQNEAQ. The CDR3, as DNA: TGTGCCAGCAGCTCAGCGGGGGGGATTCTATACAATGAGCAGTTCTTC. It translates to CASSSAGGILYNEQFF.

The chain carries TRBV7-9 and TRBJ1-1; D unresolved. There are 13 residues in the CDR3. V lost 5 bases and J 11 bases, leaving 18 bases between the germline ends. The germline V gene has CDR1 SEHNR and CDR2 FQNEAQ (reference sequence). The CDR3 bases are TGTGCCAGCAGCCGGGGTCAGGCCCCTGGTGCTTTCTTT. Protein product: CASSRGQAPGAFF.

The chain recombines TRBV28 with TRBJ1-2; D is unclear. Germline assignment: CDR1 MDHEN and CDR2 SYDVKM. The CDR3 totals 12 residues. V was pared by 5 bases and J by 4 bases, with 8 bases between. CDR3 bases: TGTGCCAGCAGTCCCCACGGCTATGGCTACACCTTC. Translated, it gives CASSPHGYGYTF.

This rearrangement joins TRBV5-1 to TRBJ2-3; D is unclear. V was trimmed by 2 bases and J by 2 bases, leaving 6 bases between them. The CDR3 sequence is 13 residues long. CDR1 and CDR2 (germline): SGHRS, YFSETQ. CDR3 DNA sequence: TGCGCCAGCAGCTTAACTTTCACAGATACGCAGTATTTT. It codes for CASSLTFTDTQYF.

The chain recombines TRBV2 with TRBJ1-6; D gene unclear. Germline CDR1 is SNHLY and CDR2 is FYNNEI. This CDR3 spans 13 amino acids. V lost 2 bases and J 9 bases, leaving 8 bases between the germline ends. The CDR3 bases are TGTGCCAGCAGTGAACGGGCGGGTTCACCCCTCCACTTT. Residues: CASSERAGSPLHF.

This chain connects TRBV30 to TRBJ1-5; no reliable D call. CDR3 length equals 13 residues. Looked up from germline, CDR1 is GTSNPN and CDR2 is SVGIG (reference sequence). V lost 1 base to trimming and J lost 7 bases, with 11 bases between them. CDR3 amino acids: CAWSGPFGQPQHF. The DNA of the CDR3 is TGTGCCTGGAGTGGGCCGTTCGGGCAGCCCCAGCATTTT.

The genes are TRBV5-8 and TRBJ2-3; the match to TRBD2 covers 8 bases. Per germline, CDR1 SGHTS and CDR2 YDEGEE. The CDR3 has 14 amino acids. V trimming: 8 bases; J trimming: 2 bases; junction bases outside the gene matches: 7. The CDR3 DNA reads TGTGCCAGGGAGCGGGGGCCCTACACAGATACGCAGTATTTT. It translates to CARERGPYTDTQYF. The full variable domain, in which reference TRBV5-8 and TRBJ2-3 provide the parts outside the CDR3, is EAGVTQSPTHLIKTRGQQATLRCSPISGHTSVYWYQQALGLGLQFLLWYDEGEERNRGNFPPRFSGRQFPNYSSELNVNALELEDSALYLCARERGPYTDTQYFGPGTRLTVL.

This chain joins TRBV9 and TRBJ2-5; 8 bases match TRBD2. The CDR3 is 15 amino acids. Trimming took 0 bases from V and 5 from J; bases not matched to a gene: 6. Germline lookup yields CDR1 SGDLS and CDR2 YYNGEE. CDR3 sequence reads: CASSVAGGLKETQYF. CDR3 DNA: TGTGCCAGCAGCGTAGCGGGGGGGCTGAAGGAGACCCAGTACTTC.

The genes are TRBV28 and TRBJ1-4; 7 nucleotides agree with TRBD1. V lost 7 bases and J lost 6; bases outside the gene matches: 5. Per the germline V gene, CDR1 is MDHEN and CDR2 is SYDVKM. The CDR3 covers 13 residues. As DNA, the CDR3 is TGTGCCAGCAATCAGGGGGGCTATGAAAAACTGTTTTTT. It translates to CASNQGGYEKLFF.

The chain couples TRBV19 to TRBJ1-5; no reliable D call. V lost 1 base and J lost 7, with 8 bases in between. This CDR3 is built from 13 residues. Germline lookup yields CDR1 LNHDA and CDR2 SQIVND (reference sequence). The CDR3 nucleotides are TGTGCCAGTAGTATAGGAAGGCGGCAGCCCCAGCATTTT. Translated: CASSIGRRQPQHF.